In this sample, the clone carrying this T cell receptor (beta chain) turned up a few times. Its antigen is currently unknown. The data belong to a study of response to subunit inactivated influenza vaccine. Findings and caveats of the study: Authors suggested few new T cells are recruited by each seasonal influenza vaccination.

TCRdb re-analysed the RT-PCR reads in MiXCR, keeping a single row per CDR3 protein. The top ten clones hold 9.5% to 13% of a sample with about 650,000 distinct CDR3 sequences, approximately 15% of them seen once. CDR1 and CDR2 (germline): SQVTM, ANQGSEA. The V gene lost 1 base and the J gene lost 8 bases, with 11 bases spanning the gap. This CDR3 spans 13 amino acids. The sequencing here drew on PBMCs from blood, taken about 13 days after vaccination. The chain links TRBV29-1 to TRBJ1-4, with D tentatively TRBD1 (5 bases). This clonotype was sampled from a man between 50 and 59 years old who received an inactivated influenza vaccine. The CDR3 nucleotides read TGCAGCGTTGAAGCCACGTGGGGCGAAAAACTGTTTTTT. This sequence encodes CSVEATWGEKLFF.